This T cell receptor beta chain was observed in a study of blood T cell repertoires in COVID-19. Study background: The analysed material was cDNA or gDNA that came from T cells, B-cell-depleted T cells, or PBMCs.

Trimming at V came to 2 bases and at J to 2 bases, leaving 6 bases not matched to a gene. This CDR3 is built from 16 residues. The germline V gene has CDR1 MNHNS and CDR2 SASEGT. The study assigned cohorts using participant-reported clinical history. The table came from immunoSEQ multiplex PCR; TCRdb's copy has only in-frame clones and leaves some out. This table has 250,000 to 400,000 clones, more than 70% appearing once. This sequence joins TRBV6-1 and TRBJ1-3; TRBD1 aligns across 7 bases. Sequenced input: PBMCs or T cells enriched from blood (not recorded which). This clonotype was sampled from a young woman who had recovered from COVID-19. CDR3 bases: TGTGCCAGCAGTGAAAGGAGAGGGACAGCTGGAAACACCATATATTTT. This gives the protein CASSERRGTAGNTIYF.